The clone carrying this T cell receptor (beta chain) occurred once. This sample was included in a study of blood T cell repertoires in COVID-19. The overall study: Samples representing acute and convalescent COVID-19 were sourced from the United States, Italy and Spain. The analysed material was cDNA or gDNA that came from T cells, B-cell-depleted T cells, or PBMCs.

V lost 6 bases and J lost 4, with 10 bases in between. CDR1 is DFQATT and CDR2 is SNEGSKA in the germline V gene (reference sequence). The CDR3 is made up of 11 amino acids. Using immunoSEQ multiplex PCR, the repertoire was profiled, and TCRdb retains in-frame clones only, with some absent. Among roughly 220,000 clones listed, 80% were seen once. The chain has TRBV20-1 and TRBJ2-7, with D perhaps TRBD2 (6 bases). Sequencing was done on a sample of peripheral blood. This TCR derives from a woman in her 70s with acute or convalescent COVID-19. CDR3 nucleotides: TGCAGTGCGGAGGGTAGGTACGAGCAGTACTTC. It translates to CSAEGRYEQYF.